Shown below are 4 T cell receptor beta chains from a single sample sequenced in a study of CD8+ T cells in alopecia areata (dated by TCRdb to 2017 to 2018). The receptor library was made with the immunoSEQ multiplex PCR assay. To provide template for TCR sequencing, every sample had RNA extracted and reverse transcribed into cDNA. TCRdb mirrors the immuneACCESS table, restricted to in-frame sequences. Some clones are absent from its copies; in checked studies, under half trace to an unresolved V gene, and the reason for the others is unknown. Present in this sample are around 100,000 clones, roughly two fifths of which were seen just once. The ten largest make up approximately 1.5% of the sample. Sequenced material: CD4+ T cells sorted from blood. All receptors come from a human donor with alopecia areata.

This chain links TRBV11-2 with TRBJ1-6, with no clear D. V was trimmed by 0 bases and J by 8 bases, leaving 5 bases between them. Germline-derived CDR1 and CDR2 are SGHAT and FQNNGV. The CDR3 length is 13 residues. CDR3 sequence reads: CASSLERDSPLHF. DNA for the CDR3: TGTGCCAGCAGCTTAGAAAGGGATTCACCCCTCCACTTT.

CDR3 loop: CASSLGGAGGPDEQYF. CDR3 in DNA: TGTGCCAGCAGCTTAGGAGGGGCGGGAGGGCCGGACGAGCAGTACTTC. The genes are TRBV7-9 and TRBJ2-7, with 9 positions matching TRBD2. Germline values: CDR1 SEHNR, CDR2 FQNEAQ (reference sequence). The CDR3 is 16 residues long. V shed 1 base, J shed 5 bases, and the junction held 9 bases outside the gene matches.

The CDR3 reads CATSRDGTGYSEQFF. The CDR3 DNA follows: TGTGCCACCAGCAGAGATGGGACAGGGTATTCCGAGCAGTTCTTC. This chain connects TRBV15 to TRBJ2-1; 9 bases fit TRBD1. From germline, CDR1 is LNHNV and CDR2 YYDKDF (reference sequence). This CDR3 is built from 15 residues. The V and J ends lost 0 bases and 10 bases, in that order; junction bases with no gene match: 7.

The V call is TRBV6-5, the J call TRBJ2-5, with 10 positions matching TRBD1. This CDR3 is built from 13 residues. Germline CDR1 and CDR2: MNHEY and SVGAGI. V dropped 6 bases and J dropped 4; count of bases not matched to a gene: 2. The CDR3 sequence is CASSRDRGETQYF. Written as DNA, the CDR3 is TGTGCCAGCAGCCGGGACAGGGGAGAGACCCAGTACTTC.